The rows below give T cell receptor beta chains drawn from one sample of a study of blood T cell repertoires in COVID-19. Assay: immunoSEQ multiplex PCR; the TCRdb copy retains only in-frame clones and omits some. The sample carries 200,000 or so clones, about 91% recorded once. The material sequenced was PBMCs or T cells enriched from blood (not recorded which). All receptors come from a woman aged 40 to 50 with acute COVID-19. Both conserved end residues are part of each CDR3. A D gene is named only where the DNA matches it firmly. Size values are once, few and many counts, or a class for expanded clones, and some rows have none.

>NA|TRBV7-9|TRBJ1-1|TRBD1
TGTGCCAGCAGCGCACAGGGGGCTCGGACTGAAGCTTTCTTT
CASSAQGARTEAFF
>NA|TRBV30|TRBJ1-1|NA
TGTGCCTGGAGTAAGGGGTCCACTGAAGCTTTCTTT
CAWSKGSTEAFF
>NA|TRBV7-7|TRBJ2-2|TRBD2
TGTGCCAGCAGCCCCTATGGGGGGGCGAACACCGGGGAGCTGTTTTTT
CASSPYGGANTGELFF
>NA|TRBV12-3/TRBV12-4|TRBJ2-7|NA
TGTGCCAGCAGTGCCTACGACGAGCAGTACTTC
CASSAYDEQYF
>NA|TRBV9|TRBJ1-4|TRBD1
TGTGCCAGCAGCGAGGGGGCGCGTGAAAAACTGTTTTTT
CASSEGAREKLFF
>NA|TRBV10-1|TRBJ1-5|NA
TGCGCCAGCAGTGAAGTAGGGCAGGGAAGGAGTTATAGCAATCAGCCCCAGCATTTT
CASSEVGQGRSYSNQPQHF
>NA|TRBV24-1|TRBJ2-5|NA
TGTGCCACCAGTGTCGCGGGGCCGGCCCAAGAGACCCAGTACTTC
CATSVAGPAQETQYF
>NA|TRBV21-1|TRBJ2-1|NA
TGTGCCACCACTCTAGCGTCACCTTACAATGAGCAGTTCTTC
CATTLASPYNEQFF
>NA|TRBV7-9|TRBJ1-1|TRBD1
TGTGCCAGCAGCTCTACAGGGGATGGCACTGAAGCTTTCTTT
CASSSTGDGTEAFF
>NA|TRBV6-2/TRBV6-3|TRBJ1-1|NA
TGTGCCAGCAGTTACCAGGGGAACACTGAAGCTTTCTTT
CASSYQGNTEAFF
>NA|TRBV2|TRBJ2-1|NA
TGTGCCAGCAGTGCTTACAATGAGCAGTTCTTC
CASSAYNEQFF
>NA|TRBV5-1|TRBJ2-5|TRBD2
TGCGCCAGCTCCCGTGGCGGGGGTAAGGAGGAGACCCAGTACTTC
CASSRGGGKEETQYF
>NA|TRBV19|TRBJ1-3|NA
TGTGCCAGTAGTATTTGGCTGGGAAACACCATATATTTT
CASSIWLGNTIYF
>NA|TRBV9|TRBJ2-5|TRBD2
TGTGCCAGCAGCGTCCTAGGACAGGGCGGACTAGCGGGGGGGGAGTACCAAGAGACCCAGTACTTC
CASSVLGQGGLAGGEYQETQYF
>NA|TRBV7-6|TRBJ2-7|NA
TGTGCCAGCAGCTTAGGTGCACAGGGCGGCTACGAGCAGTACTTC
CASSLGAQGGYEQYF
>NA|TRBV15|TRBJ1-5|NA
TGTGCCACCAGCAGCAATAGTCAGGGGAATCAGCCCCAGCATTTT
CATSSNSQGNQPQHF
>NA|TRBV15|TRBJ2-1|TRBD2
TGTGCCACCAGCAGAGTAACTAGCGGGAGGAGTTGGAATGAGCAGTTCTTC
CATSRVTSGRSWNEQFF
>NA|TRBV19|TRBJ2-1|NA
TGTGCCAGCAGCGATTACAATGAGCAGTTCTTC
CASSDYNEQFF
>NA|TRBV21-1|TRBJ1-2|NA
TGTGCCAGCAGTCCTCTAAGGTGGCAGGCCCGAGCTAACTATGGCTACACCTTC
CASSPLRWQARANYGYTF
>NA|TRBV11-2|TRBJ1-2|NA
TGTGCCAGCAGCTTAGTTAATGAGGGCTACACCTTC
CASSLVNEGYTF
>few|TRBV5-1|TRBJ1-3|NA
TGCGCCAGCAGCCTGGGGGGCGACAGTAACATATATTTT
CASSLGGDSNIYF
>NA|TRBV7-2|TRBJ1-5|NA
TGTGCCAGCAGCTTAGTGGAGGGAGGAAGGCAGCCCCAGCATTTT
CASSLVEGGRQPQHF
>NA|TRBV7-2|TRBJ1-2|NA
TGTGCCAGCAGCTTACGCCAGGCCACTAACTATGGCTACACCTTC
CASSLRQATNYGYTF
>NA|TRBV30|TRBJ2-5|NA
TGTGCCTGGAGCCAGGCCCAAGAGACCCAGTACTTC
CAWSQAQETQYF
>NA|TRBV12-5|TRBJ2-7|TRBD1
TGTGCTAGTGGTTTGGGGGGACAGGGCTACGAGCAGTACTTC
CASGLGGQGYEQYF
>NA|TRBV14|TRBJ1-6|NA
TGTGCCAGCAGCCAAGATTCCGGACAGTTTTCACCCCTCCACTTT
CASSQDSGQFSPLHF
>NA|TRBV27|TRBJ1-2|TRBD1
TGTGCCAGCAGTTCACCGGGACAGGGGGCCTGGGGCTACACCTTC
CASSSPGQGAWGYTF
>NA|TRBV19|TRBJ1-1|TRBD1
TGTGCCAGTAGTATCACCGGGACAGGGTTGGGCACTGAAGCTTTCTTT
CASSITGTGLGTEAFF
>NA|TRBV10-3|TRBJ1-1|TRBD1
TGTGCCATCAGTGATGGGGACAGGAAGGCTACCCTTGAGGGAGCTTTCTTT
CAISDGDRKATLEGAFF